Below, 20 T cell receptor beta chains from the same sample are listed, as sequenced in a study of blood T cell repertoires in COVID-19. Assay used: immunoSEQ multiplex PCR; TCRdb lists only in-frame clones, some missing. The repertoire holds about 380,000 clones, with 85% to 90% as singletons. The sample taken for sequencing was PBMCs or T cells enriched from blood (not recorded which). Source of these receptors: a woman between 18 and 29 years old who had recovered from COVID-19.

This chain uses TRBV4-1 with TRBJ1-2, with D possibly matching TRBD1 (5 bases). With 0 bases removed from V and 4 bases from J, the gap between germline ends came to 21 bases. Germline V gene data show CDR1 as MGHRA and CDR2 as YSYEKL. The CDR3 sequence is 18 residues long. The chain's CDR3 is CASSQDPGRSTGGYGYTF. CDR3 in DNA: TGCGCCAGCAGCCAAGATCCGGGTCGGTCGACGGGGGGCTATGGCTACACCTTC.

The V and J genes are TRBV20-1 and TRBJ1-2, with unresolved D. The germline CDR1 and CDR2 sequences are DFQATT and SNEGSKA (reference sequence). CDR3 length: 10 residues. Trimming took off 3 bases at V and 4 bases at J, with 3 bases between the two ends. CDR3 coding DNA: TGCAGTGCTAGGGCCTATGGCTACACCTTC. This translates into CSARAYGYTF.

CDR3 in amino acids: CASSFAGQGYTF. CDR3 bases: TGTGCCAGCAGCTTCGCCGGACAGGGCTACACCTTC. The gene calls are TRBV5-8 and TRBJ1-2; tentative D call: TRBD1 (6 bases). The germline V gene encodes CDR1 SGHTS and CDR2 YDEGEE. With 2 bases removed from V and 8 bases from J, the gap between germline ends came to 10 bases. This CDR3 contains 12 residues. Combining the CDR3 with reference TRBV5-8 and TRBJ1-2 gives the whole variable domain EAGVTQSPTHLIKTRGQQATLRCSPISGHTSVYWYQQALGLGLQFLLWYDEGEERNRGNFPPRFSGRQFPNYSSELNVNALELEDSALYLCASSFAGQGYTFGSGTRLTVV.

DNA for the CDR3: TGTGCCAGCAGCCAAGAATCCCTCCTACAGCGGGAAGGGACAGATACGCAGTATTTT. Its protein product is CASSQESLLQREGTDTQYF. The V call is TRBV3-1 (or the pseudogene TRBV3-2), the J call TRBJ2-3, with 7 bases identical to TRBD2. Germline V gene sequence: CDR1 LGHDT, CDR2 YNNKEL (reference sequence). V was pared by 0 bases and J by 3 bases, with 15 bases of the junction left unmatched. The CDR3 runs 19 residues.

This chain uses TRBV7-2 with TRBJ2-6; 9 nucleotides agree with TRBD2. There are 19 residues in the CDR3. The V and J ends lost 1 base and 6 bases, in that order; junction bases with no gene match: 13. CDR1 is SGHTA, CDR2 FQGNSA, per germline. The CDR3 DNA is TGTGCCAGCAGCTTAGATCGGCTAGCGGGGACACCCTCGGCCAACGTCCTGACTTTC. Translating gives CASSLDRLAGTPSANVLTF.

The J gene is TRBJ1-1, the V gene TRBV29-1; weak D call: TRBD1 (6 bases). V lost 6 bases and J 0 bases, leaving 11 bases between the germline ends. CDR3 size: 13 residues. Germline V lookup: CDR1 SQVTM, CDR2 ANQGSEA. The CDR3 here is CSVADSLNTEAFF. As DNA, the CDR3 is TGCAGCGTCGCGGACAGTTTGAACACTGAAGCTTTCTTT.

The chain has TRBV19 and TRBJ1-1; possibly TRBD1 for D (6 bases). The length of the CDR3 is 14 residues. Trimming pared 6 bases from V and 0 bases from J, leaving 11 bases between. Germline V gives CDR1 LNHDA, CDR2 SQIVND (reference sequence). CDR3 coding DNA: TGTGCCAGTAGGAACGGACAGTTGAACACTGAAGCTTTCTTT. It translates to CASRNGQLNTEAFF.

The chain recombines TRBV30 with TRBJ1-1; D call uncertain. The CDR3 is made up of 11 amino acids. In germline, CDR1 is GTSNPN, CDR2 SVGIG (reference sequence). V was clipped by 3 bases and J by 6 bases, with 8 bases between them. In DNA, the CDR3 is TGTGCCTGGAGCCGTGCGGCTGAAGCTTTCTTT. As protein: CAWSRAAEAFF.

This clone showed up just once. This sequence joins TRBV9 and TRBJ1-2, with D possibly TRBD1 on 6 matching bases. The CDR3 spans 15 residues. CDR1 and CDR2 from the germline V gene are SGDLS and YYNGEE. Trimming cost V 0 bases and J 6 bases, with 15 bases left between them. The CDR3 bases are TGTGCCAGCAGCGTAGCAGGGGCCGGAGTGGATGGCTACACCTTC. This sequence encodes CASSVAGAGVDGYTF. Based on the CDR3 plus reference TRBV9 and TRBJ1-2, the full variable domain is DSGVTQTPKHLITATGQRVTLRCSPRSGDLSVYWYQQSLDQGLQFLIQYYNGEERAKGNILERFSAQQFPDLHSELNLSSLELGDSALYFCASSVAGAGVDGYTFGSGTRLTVV.

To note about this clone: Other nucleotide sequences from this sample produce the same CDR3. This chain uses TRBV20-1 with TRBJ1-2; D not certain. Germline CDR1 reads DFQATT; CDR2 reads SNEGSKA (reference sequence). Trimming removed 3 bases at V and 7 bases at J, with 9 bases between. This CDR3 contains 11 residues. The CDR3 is CSARYSGGYTF. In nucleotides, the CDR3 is TGCAGTGCTAGGTATTCAGGTGGCTACACCTTC.

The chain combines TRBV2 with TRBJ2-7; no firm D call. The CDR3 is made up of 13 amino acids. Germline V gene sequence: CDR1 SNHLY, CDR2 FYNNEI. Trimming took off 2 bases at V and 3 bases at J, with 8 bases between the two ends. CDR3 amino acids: CASSESLGYEQYF. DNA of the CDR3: TGTGCCAGCAGTGAAAGCCTAGGCTACGAGCAGTACTTC.

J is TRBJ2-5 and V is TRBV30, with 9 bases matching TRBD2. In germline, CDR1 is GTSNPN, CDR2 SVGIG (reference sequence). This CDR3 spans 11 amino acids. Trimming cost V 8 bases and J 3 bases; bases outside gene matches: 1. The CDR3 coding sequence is TGTGCCCGCGGGGGGGAAGAGACCCAGTACTTC. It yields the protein CARGGEETQYF.

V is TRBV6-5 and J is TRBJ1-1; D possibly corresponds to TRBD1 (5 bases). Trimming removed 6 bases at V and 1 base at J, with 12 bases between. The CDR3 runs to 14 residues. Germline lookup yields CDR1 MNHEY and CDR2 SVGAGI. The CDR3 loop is CASRGGTANTEAFF. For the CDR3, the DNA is TGTGCCAGCAGGGGCGGGACGGCGAACACTGAAGCTTTCTTT.

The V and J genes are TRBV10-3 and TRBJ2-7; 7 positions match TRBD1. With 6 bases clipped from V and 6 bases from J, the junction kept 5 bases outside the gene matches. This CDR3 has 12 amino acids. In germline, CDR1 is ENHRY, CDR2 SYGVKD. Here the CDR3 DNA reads TGTGCCATCAGGTCGACAGGGACCGAGCAGTACTTC. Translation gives CAIRSTGTEQYF.

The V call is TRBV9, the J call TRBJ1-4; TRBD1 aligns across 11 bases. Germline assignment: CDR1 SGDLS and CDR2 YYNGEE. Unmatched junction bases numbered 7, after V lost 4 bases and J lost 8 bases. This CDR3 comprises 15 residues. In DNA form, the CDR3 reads TGTGCCAGCAGCCTTTACGGGACAGGGGGAGAAAAACTGTTTTTT. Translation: CASSLYGTGGEKLFF. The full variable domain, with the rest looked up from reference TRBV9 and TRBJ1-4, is DSGVTQTPKHLITATGQRVTLRCSPRSGDLSVYWYQQSLDQGLQFLIQYYNGEERAKGNILERFSAQQFPDLHSELNLSSLELGDSALYFCASSLYGTGGEKLFFGSGTQLSVL.

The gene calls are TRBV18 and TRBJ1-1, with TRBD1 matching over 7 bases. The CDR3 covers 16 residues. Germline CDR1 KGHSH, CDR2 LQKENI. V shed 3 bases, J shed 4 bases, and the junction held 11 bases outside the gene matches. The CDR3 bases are TGTGCCAGCTCACCCGCCGTCTTACAGGGGTTCACTGAAGCTTTCTTT. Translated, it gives CASSPAVLQGFTEAFF.

This CDR3 reads CASRGKEAFF. The CDR3 bases are TGTGCCAGCCGAGGCAAAGAAGCTTTCTTT. The chain joins TRBV27 to TRBJ1-1; D remains ambiguous. V was shortened by 8 bases and J by 8 bases, with 9 bases between the two germline ends. In germline, CDR1 is MNHEY, CDR2 SMNVEV (reference sequence). The CDR3 sequence is 10 residues long.

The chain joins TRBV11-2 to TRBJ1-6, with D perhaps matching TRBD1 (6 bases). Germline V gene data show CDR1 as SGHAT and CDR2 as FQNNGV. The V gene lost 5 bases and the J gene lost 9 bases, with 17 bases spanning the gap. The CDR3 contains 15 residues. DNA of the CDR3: TGTGCCAGCAGCCCAATTCCTTCAGGGGTTTCACCCCTCCACTTT. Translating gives CASSPIPSGVSPLHF.

CDR3 amino acids: CASSLGFRAGNTIYF. For the CDR3, the DNA is TGTGCCAGCAGCTTGGGATTCAGGGCTGGAAACACCATATATTTT. This chain links TRBV5-6 with TRBJ1-3; D is perhaps TRBD1 (5 bases). The CDR3 has 15 amino acids. V was trimmed by 0 bases and J by 2 bases, leaving 9 bases between them. Germline V gives CDR1 SGHDT, CDR2 YYEEEE.

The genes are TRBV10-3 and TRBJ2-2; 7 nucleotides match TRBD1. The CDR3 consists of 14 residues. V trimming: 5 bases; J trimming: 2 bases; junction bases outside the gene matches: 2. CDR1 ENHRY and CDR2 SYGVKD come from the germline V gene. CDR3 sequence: CAISRDSNTGELFF. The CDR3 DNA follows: TGTGCCATCAGTCGGGACAGTAACACCGGGGAGCTGTTTTTT.